Shown below are 2 T cell receptor beta chains from a single sample sequenced in a study of blood T cells in healthy people across ages (dated by TCRdb to 2015 to 2017). Library preparation employed 5' RACE. These reads were obtained on an Illumina HiSeq 2500. The second PCR ran for about 7 to 11 cycles and used a J-beta primer mix along with a sample-barcoded 5' primer. Starting from the raw public reads, TCRdb applied fastp trimming at Q25, assembled clones with MiXCR and retained in-frame beta chains. Rows with one shared CDR3 protein collapse into an entry with the most common genes and DNA. Across this sample there are some 550,000 distinct CDR3 sequences, with roughly 48% seen only once. The top ten hold just under 25% of the sample. Sequencing was done on a sample of blood. These receptors were collected from a man at least 80 years old in good health.

The V call is TRBV29-1, the J call TRBJ2-7; D is tentatively TRBD1 or TRBD2 (5 bases each). Germline V gene sequence: CDR1 SQVTM, CDR2 ANQGSEA. This CDR3 has 12 amino acids. The V end was cut by 6 bases, the J end by 2 bases, with 11 bases between. CDR3: CSVGTETYEQYF. The CDR3 nucleotides are TGCAGCGTCGGGACCGAAACCTACGAGCAGTACTTC.

The chain links TRBV20-1 to TRBJ2-1; D might be TRBD1 (6 bases). V lost 2 bases, J lost 0 bases, and 14 bases lay in between. The CDR3 is made up of 16 amino acids. Germline values: CDR1 DFQATT, CDR2 SNEGSKA (reference sequence). CDR3 region: CSARTIQGASYNEQFF. CDR3 coding DNA: TGCAGTGCTAGAACTATACAGGGAGCCTCCTACAATGAGCAGTTCTTC.